Described below is a single T cell receptor (beta chain) sequence and its context. Its cognate antigen has yet to be identified. No much larger clonotype is one base removed from it; base qualities were not supplied. This record belongs to a study of blood T cell repertoires in COVID-19 (dated by TCRdb to the early 2020s). Regarding the research as a whole: The collaborator samples originated in the United States, Italy and Spain and spanned the acute and convalescent phases of COVID-19. The material from the prospective study consisted of cDNA or gDNA derived from T cells, B-cell-depleted T cells, or PBMCs. Subjects who had been exposed to COVID-19, were actively infected with it, or had recovered from it provided the deeply sampled blood TCRbeta repertoires that made up the dataset. A freely available public database, intended as a resource for researchers studying the immune response to SARS-CoV-2, is where the repertoires were released. Samples came from the ongoing ImmuneRACE study (first 160 participants) plus 1,254 subjects from 6 global collaborators. Nearly every sample came with metadata listing a de-identified subject ID, COVID-19 status, age in years and sex. HLA class I and class II types, where available, came from metadata supplied by the sample provider rather than from assay-based typing. General conclusions and limits of the study: The quantity of clinical and demographic metadata differed by source and by participant and was supplied without curation.

The immunoSEQ Assay, a bias-controlled multiplex PCR, was used to amplify TCRbeta CDR3 regions from genomic DNA. The published analysis was carried out like this. The number of nucleated cells in each sample was estimated by amplification of reference gene primers within the assay. To quantify the absolute abundance of each unique TCRbeta CDR3 rearrangement, sequence reads were collapsed and filtered. For each sample, productive Simpson clonality was calculated by taking the square root of Simpson's diversity index across productive rearrangements. TCRdb mirrors the immuneACCESS table, restricted to in-frame sequences. Some clones are absent from its copies; in checked studies, under half trace to an unresolved V gene, and the reason for the others is unknown. V, J and clone size were drawn from that table, and D and trimming were deduced from the DNA. This sample has about 60,000 clones in its table, and 88% of those were observed once. Jointly, the top ten make up roughly 4% of the sample.

Each collaborating institution followed its own protocols to collect whole blood in K2EDTA tubes. For TCRbeta analysis, collaborators shipped samples in one of three forms: frozen whole blood, isolated PBMCs, or DNA extracted from either of those sample types. This TCR came from a man between 50 and 59 years old with active COVID-19. The specimen was peripheral blood.

Here the CDR3 is given as CATCRQGNKYEQYF. In nucleotides, the sequence is TGTGCCACCTGTCGACAGGGTAATAAGTACGAGCAGTACTTC. The chain couples TRBV24-1 to TRBJ2-7; TRBD1 lines up with 7 middle nucleotides. V is trimmed back by 9 bases and J by 4 bases, and the junction contains 11 bases that no gene match accounts for. The CDR3 starts with the cysteine, ends with the phenylalanine, and has 14 residues. Just CDR3 DNA is preserved here, 42 bases in frame from base 1. The germline V gene sets CDR1 to KGHDR and CDR2 to SFDVKD.